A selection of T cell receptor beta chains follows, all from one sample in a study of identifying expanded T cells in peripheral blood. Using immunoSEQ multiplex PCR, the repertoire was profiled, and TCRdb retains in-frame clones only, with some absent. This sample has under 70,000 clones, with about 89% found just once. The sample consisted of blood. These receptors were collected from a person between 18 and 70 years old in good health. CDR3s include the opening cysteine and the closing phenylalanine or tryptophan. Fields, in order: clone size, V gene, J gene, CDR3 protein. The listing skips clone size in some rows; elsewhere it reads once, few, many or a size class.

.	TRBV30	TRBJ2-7	CAWSVELAGPYEQYF
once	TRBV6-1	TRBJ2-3	CASSERGGFSTDTQYF
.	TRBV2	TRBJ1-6	CASSESGGHYNSPLHF
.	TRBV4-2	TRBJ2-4	CASSQDLQGGKNIQYF
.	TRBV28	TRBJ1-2	CASSPTGTGNYGYTF
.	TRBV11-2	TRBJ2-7	CASSLAGGIAYEQYF
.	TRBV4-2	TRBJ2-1	CASSHTIESSYNEQFF
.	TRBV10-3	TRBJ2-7	CAISEMVASYEQYF
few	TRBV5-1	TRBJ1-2	CASSYDIYGYTF
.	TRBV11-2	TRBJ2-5	CASSFTRAEPPQETQYF
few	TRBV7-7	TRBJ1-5	CASSFRQVDQPQHF
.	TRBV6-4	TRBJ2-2	CASSDKGTGELFF
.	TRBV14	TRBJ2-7	CASGPFYEQYF
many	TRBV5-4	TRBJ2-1	CASSAGQSSSYNEQFF
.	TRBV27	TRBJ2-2	CASGVKTSGGTGELFF
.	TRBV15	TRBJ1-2	CATSRDQETGNYGYTF
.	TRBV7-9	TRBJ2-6	CASSTPQGLAGANVLTF
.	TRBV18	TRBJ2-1	CASSPIYRLAGVGNEQFF
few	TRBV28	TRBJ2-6	CASCPGGGAGANVLTF
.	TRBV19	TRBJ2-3	CASSATGTENTDTQYF
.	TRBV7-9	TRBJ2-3	CASSLEGGTDTQYF
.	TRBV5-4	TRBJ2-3	CASSPPGSGGFTDTQYF
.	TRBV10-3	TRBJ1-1	CAITLDGTEAFF
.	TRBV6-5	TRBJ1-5	CASTREQGQPQHF
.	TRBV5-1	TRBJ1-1	CASSWTENTEAFF
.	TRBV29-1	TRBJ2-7	CSVGQPQYF
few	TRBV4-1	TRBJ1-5	CASSQGNDQPQHF
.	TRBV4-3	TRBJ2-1	CASGLAGGDNEQFF
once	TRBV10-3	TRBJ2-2	CAISVPRLAGGNTGELFF
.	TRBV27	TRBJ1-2	CASSGTGVGYTF
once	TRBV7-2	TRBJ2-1	CASSPGLAGAGDYNEQFF
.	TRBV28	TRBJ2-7	CASSWERESDF
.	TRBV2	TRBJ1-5	CASSEAKGQINQPQHF
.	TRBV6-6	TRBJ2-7	CASSYSIAGGYEQYF
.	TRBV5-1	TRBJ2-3	CASSLGGWTTDTQYF
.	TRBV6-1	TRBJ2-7	CAVKSGVGDYEQYF
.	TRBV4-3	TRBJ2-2	CASSQEQGITGELFF
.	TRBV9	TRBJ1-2	CASSVTGGADYGYTF
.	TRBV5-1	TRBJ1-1	CASSRDAGVSTEAFF
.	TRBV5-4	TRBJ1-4	CASSFQGVNEKLFF
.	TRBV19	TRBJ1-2	CASSRGQGNYGYTF
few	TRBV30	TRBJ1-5	CAWSQGDNQPQHF
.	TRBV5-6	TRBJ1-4	CASSRDRVEEKLFF
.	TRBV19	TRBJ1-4	CASSIAGGEKLFF
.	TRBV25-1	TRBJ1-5	CASSEAGGNQPQHF
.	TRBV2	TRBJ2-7	CASRQGYYEQYF
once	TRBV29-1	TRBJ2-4	CSATHGDHKNIQYF
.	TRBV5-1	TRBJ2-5	CATALGLAGETQYF
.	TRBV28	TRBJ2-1	CASSLPGLAVYNEQFF
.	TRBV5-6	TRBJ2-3	CASSPTQGAERTDTQYF
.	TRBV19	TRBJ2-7	CASSMTDSYEQYF
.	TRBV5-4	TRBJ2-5	CASSPLAGVETQYF
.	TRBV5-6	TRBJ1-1	CASIRPEVSEAFF
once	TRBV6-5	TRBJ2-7	CASSYGGEAYEQYF
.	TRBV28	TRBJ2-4	CASSPIEDIQYF
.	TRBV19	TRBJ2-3	CASSIGSGTDTQYF
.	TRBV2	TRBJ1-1	CASSAQGVNTEAFF